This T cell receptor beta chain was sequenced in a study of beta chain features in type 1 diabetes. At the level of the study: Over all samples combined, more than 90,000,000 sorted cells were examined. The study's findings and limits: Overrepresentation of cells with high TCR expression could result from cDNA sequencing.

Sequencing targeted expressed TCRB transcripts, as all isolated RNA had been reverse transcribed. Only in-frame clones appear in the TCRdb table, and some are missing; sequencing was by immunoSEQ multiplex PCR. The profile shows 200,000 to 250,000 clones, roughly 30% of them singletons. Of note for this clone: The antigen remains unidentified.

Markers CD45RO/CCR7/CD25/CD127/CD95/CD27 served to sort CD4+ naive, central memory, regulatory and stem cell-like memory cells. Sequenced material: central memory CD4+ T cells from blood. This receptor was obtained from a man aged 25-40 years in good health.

For the CDR3, the DNA is TGTGCCAGCAGCTTAGACCTCCTCCGGCAAGAGACCCAGTACTTC. Its protein is CASSLDLLRQETQYF. The chain recombines TRBV11-2 with TRBJ2-5; D gene unclear. The V end was cut by 0 bases, the J end by 2 bases, with 10 bases between. CDR3 size: 15 residues. Germline lookup yields CDR1 SGHAT and CDR2 FQNNGV.